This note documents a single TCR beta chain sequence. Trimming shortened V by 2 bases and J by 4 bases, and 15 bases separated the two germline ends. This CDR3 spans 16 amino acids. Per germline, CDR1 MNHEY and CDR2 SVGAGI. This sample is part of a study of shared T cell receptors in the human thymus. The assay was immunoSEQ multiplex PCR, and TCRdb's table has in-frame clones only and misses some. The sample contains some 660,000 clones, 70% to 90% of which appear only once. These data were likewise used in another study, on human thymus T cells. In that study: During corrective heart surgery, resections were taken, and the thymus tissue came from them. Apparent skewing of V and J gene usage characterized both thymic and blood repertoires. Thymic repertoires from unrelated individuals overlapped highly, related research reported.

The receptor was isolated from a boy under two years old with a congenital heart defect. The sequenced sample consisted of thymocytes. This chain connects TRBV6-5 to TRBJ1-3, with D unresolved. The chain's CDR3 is CASSYGQWTVGNTIYF. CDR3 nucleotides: TGTGCCAGCAGTTACGGTCAGTGGACTGTAGGAAACACCATATATTTT.